A selection of T cell receptor beta chains follows, all from one sample in a study of metastatic and nonmetastatic thyroid tumors. Via MiXCR, TCRdb re-called the PCR reads. The sample lists roughly 46,000 clones, about 25% occurring once. Sequencing was carried out using blood. These receptors all stem from a male donor with papillary thyroid cancer or a benign thyroid nodule (not recorded which). Some clones in this sample may be carry-over from other donors' samples. Each CDR3 is given with its conserved first and last residue. The D gene is left open where the match is weak. Not all rows give a size; the values are once, few, many and, for expanded clones, a class.

>TRBJ1-2|TRBD1|TRBV4-1|many
CASSQGTGENYGYTF
TGCGCCAGCAGCCAAGGGACAGGGGAGAACTATGGCTACACCTTC
>TRBJ1-4|TRBD1|TRBV6-1|NA
CASSFPRGINEKLFF
TGTGCCAGCAGTTTCCCCAGGGGGATTAATGAAAAACTGTTTTTT
>TRBJ2-3|TRBD2|TRBV6-1|many
CASRKPGLAGGLSTDTQYF
TGTGCCAGCAGGAAACCGGGACTAGCGGGAGGGTTAAGCACAGATACGCAGTATTTT
>TRBJ1-2|NA|TRBV7-9|many
CASERAVTTNYGYTF
TGTGCCAGCGAGCGGGCGGTAACGACTAACTATGGCTACACCTTC
>TRBJ1-3|NA|TRBV7-9|many
CASSLGADSGNTIYF
TGTGCCAGCAGCTTAGGGGCAGACTCTGGAAACACCATATATTTT
>TRBJ2-3|TRBD2|TRBV7-8|many
CASSSTTSGSHTQYF
TGTGCCAGCAGCTCGACAACTAGCGGGAGTCATACGCAGTATTTT
>TRBJ2-3|NA|TRBV9|many
CASSPYTDTQYF
TGTGCCAGCAGCCCCTACACAGATACGCAGTATTTT
>TRBJ2-3|NA|TRBV2|NA
CASSVGQGGPDTQYF
TGTGCCAGCAGTGTGGGCCAGGGGGGACCAGATACGCAGTATTTT
>TRBJ2-2|NA|TRBV20-1|many
CSAEETNTGELFF
TGCAGTGCAGAGGAGACCAACACCGGGGAGCTGTTTTTT
>TRBJ1-2|TRBD1|TRBV19|NA
CASSLQAGQGRGYTF
TGTGCCAGTAGCTTGCAAGCGGGACAGGGTCGAGGCTACACCTTC
>TRBJ2-7|NA|TRBV18|many
CASSRLEEGAYHEQYF
TGTGCCAGCTCACGCCTGGAAGAGGGAGCCTATCACGAGCAGTACTTC
>TRBJ1-2|NA|TRBV27|few
CASSLSYRVGYTF
TGTGCCAGCAGTTTATCGTACAGGGTAGGCTACACCTTC
>TRBJ2-7|TRBD1|TRBV4-1|many
CASSQDPQDREHEQYF
TGCGCCAGCAGCCAAGATCCGCAGGACAGGGAACACGAGCAGTACTTC
>TRBJ1-5|TRBD1|TRBV20-1|NA
CSAGQGSGNQPQHF
TGCAGTGCTGGACAGGGATCAGGGAATCAGCCCCAGCATTTT
>TRBJ2-7|NA|TRBV11-3|NA
CASSLTGYYEQYF
TGTGCCAGCAGCCTGACAGGATACTACGAGCAGTACTTC
>TRBJ2-1|TRBD2|TRBV2|many
CASSEVGSGRSSYGEQFF
TGTGCCAGCAGTGAAGTTGGTAGCGGGAGGTCTAGTTATGGTGAGCAGTTCTTC
>TRBJ1-5|NA|TRBV12-3/TRBV12-4|many
CASRLGLFQEPQHF
TGTGCCAGCAGACTGGGCCTTTTCCAGGAGCCCCAGCATTTT
>TRBJ2-3|NA|TRBV7-6|many
CASSSSQTGTDTQYF
TGTGCCAGCAGCTCCAGCCAAACGGGGACAGATACGCAGTATTTT
>TRBJ1-2|TRBD1|TRBV20-1|many
CSAWTGEYGYTF
TGCAGTGCATGGACAGGGGAATATGGCTACACCTTC
>TRBJ1-1|NA|TRBV9|many
CASSVEGEERAEAFF
TGTGCCAGCAGCGTCGAGGGGGAAGAACGCGCTGAAGCTTTCTTT
>TRBJ2-1|TRBD2|TRBV5-1|many
CASSLETSGRTFSYNEQFF
TGCGCCAGCAGCTTGGAGACTAGCGGGAGGACCTTCTCCTACAATGAGCAGTTCTTC
>TRBJ1-2|NA|TRBV28|many
CASSFGPANGYTF
TGTGCCAGCAGTTTCGGCCCCGCCAATGGCTACACCTTC
>TRBJ1-1|NA|TRBV11-3|NA
CASSRRTEAFF
TGTGCCAGCAGCCGTAGAACTGAAGCTTTCTTT
>TRBJ2-3|NA|TRBV6-1|few
CASSEKRFGISSTDTQYF
TGTGCCAGCAGTGAAAAAAGGTTCGGTATCTCTAGCACAGATACGCAGTATTTT
>TRBJ2-5|TRBD2|TRBV7-2|NA
CASSLLAGGQETQYF
TGTGCCAGCAGCTTACTAGCGGGAGGTCAAGAGACCCAGTACTTC
>TRBJ2-1|NA|TRBV19|few
CASNSGGADYNEQFF
TGTGCCAGTAATTCTGGGGGAGCAGACTACAATGAGCAGTTCTTC
>TRBJ2-7|TRBD2|TRBV13|once
CASSPTGGPQYEQYF
TGTGCCAGCAGCCCCACGGGGGGGCCTCAGTACGAGCAGTACTTC
>TRBJ1-2|NA|TRBV24-1|few
CATSDLFSYGYTF
TGTGCCACCAGTGACTTATTCAGCTATGGCTACACCTTC
>TRBJ2-3|TRBD2|TRBV2|many
CASSEAGSGGLDTQYF
TGTGCCAGCAGTGAAGCTGGTAGCGGGGGTTTAGATACGCAGTATTTT
>TRBJ2-3|TRBD2|TRBV4-3|NA
CASSPGLASTDTQYF
TGCGCCAGCAGTCCGGGACTAGCCAGCACAGATACGCAGTATTTT
>TRBJ2-7|TRBD2|TRBV7-2|many
CASSRGASGLLLEQYF
TGTGCCAGCAGCCGGGGGGCTAGCGGGCTTCTTCTGGAGCAGTACTTC
>TRBJ1-5|NA|TRBV7-2|NA
CASSLAGDQPQHF
TGTGCCAGCAGCTTAGCAGGCGATCAGCCCCAGCATTTT
>TRBJ2-2|NA|TRBV4-2|once
CASSQQGQVEGTGELFF
TGTGCCAGCAGCCAACAGGGTCAGGTGGAGGGCACCGGGGAGCTGTTTTTT
>TRBJ2-1|NA|TRBV9|many
CASSVDRGPYNEQFF
TGTGCCAGCAGCGTAGATCGGGGCCCCTACAATGAGCAGTTCTTC
>TRBJ1-2|TRBD1|TRBV5-1|NA
CASSHGTGNYGYTF
TGCGCCAGCAGCCACGGGACAGGGAACTATGGCTACACCTTC
>TRBJ2-4|TRBD2|TRBV13|many
CASSLNGGTSGKNIQYF
TGTGCCAGCAGCTTAAATGGGGGAACTAGCGGCAAAAACATTCAGTACTTC
>TRBJ1-4|TRBD1|TRBV11-2|NA
CASSTGWGQHNEKLFF
TGTGCCAGCAGCACCGGATGGGGACAGCATAATGAAAAACTGTTTTTT
>TRBJ2-1|NA|TRBV6-1|many
CASTLRLLGDNEQFF
TGTGCCAGCACCCTACGGTTACTAGGGGACAATGAGCAGTTCTTC
>TRBJ1-3|NA|TRBV6-1|many
CASGNSGNTIYF
TGTGCCAGCGGGAACTCGGGAAACACCATATATTTT
>TRBJ2-3|TRBD1|TRBV20-1|NA
CSAPPGQGRYTQYF
TGCAGTGCTCCTCCGGGACAGGGAAGGTATACGCAGTATTTT
>TRBJ2-2|TRBD2|TRBV24-1|NA
CATSAPWGLGDTGELFF
TGTGCCACCAGTGCTCCGTGGGGACTAGGAGACACCGGGGAGCTGTTTTTT
>TRBJ1-4|NA|TRBV30|medium-sized
CAWSGGLFNEKLFF
TGTGCCTGGAGTGGGGGACTGTTTAATGAAAAACTGTTTTTT
>TRBJ2-1|TRBD2|TRBV7-3|many
CASSLKGLAHSSYNEQFF
TGTGCCAGCAGCTTAAAGGGACTAGCGCACAGCTCCTACAATGAGCAGTTCTTC
>TRBJ2-2|NA|TRBV3-1|NA
CASSQPDGELFF
TGTGCCAGCAGCCAACCGGACGGGGAGCTGTTTTTT
>TRBJ2-3|TRBD2|TRBV20-1|many
CSALSGSVRDTQYF
TGCAGTGCACTAAGCGGGAGTGTCCGGGATACGCAGTATTTT
>TRBJ1-1|NA|TRBV6-2/TRBV6-3|NA
CASSYSVNTEAFF
TGTGCCAGCAGTTACTCAGTGAACACTGAAGCTTTCTTT
>TRBJ2-7|NA|TRBV2|NA
CASRVGRDADEQYF
TGTGCCAGCAGAGTTGGACGGGACGCTGACGAGCAGTACTTC